A selection of T cell receptor beta chains follows, all from one sample in a study of cytomegalovirus exposure and HLA in healthy donors. The protocol was immunoSEQ multiplex PCR, while the TCRdb copy is restricted to in-frame clones and leaves out a portion. The sample carries more than 300,000 clones, roughly 88% recorded once. The sample was PBMCs. These receptors originate from a young woman in good health and CMV-seronegative. Both conserved end residues are part of each CDR3. A D gene is named only where the DNA matches it firmly. Some rows have no size entry. The others give once, few or many, or a class for an expanded clone.

v_gene,d_gene,abundance,j_gene,CDR3aa,CDR3nt
TRBV9,-,-,TRBJ2-2,CASSASKGELFF,TGTGCCAGCAGCGCCAGTAAGGGGGAGCTGTTTTTT
TRBV5-5,-,-,TRBJ2-7,CASSFSWDGSSYEQYF,TGTGCCAGCAGCTTCTCTTGGGACGGGAGCTCCTACGAGCAGTACTTC
TRBV4-1,-,once,TRBJ1-4,CASSQDTGRPNEKLFF,TGCGCCAGCAGCCAAGATACGGGTAGGCCAAATGAAAAACTGTTTTTT
TRBV27,TRBD2,-,TRBJ2-5,CASARTSGQETQYF,TGTGCCAGCGCCAGGACTAGCGGGCAAGAGACCCAGTACTTC
TRBV9,-,-,TRBJ1-5,CASSGGGPLSNQPQHF,TGTGCCAGCAGCGGGGGGGGCCCCCTGAGCAATCAGCCCCAGCATTTT
TRBV29-1,TRBD2,-,TRBJ2-3,CSVLKLAGTGTDTQYF,TGCAGCGTGCTAAAACTAGCGGGGACGGGCACAGATACGCAGTATTTT
TRBV6-1,TRBD1,-,TRBJ2-7,CASSRAGTGINEQYF,TGTGCCAGCAGTAGAGCCGGGACAGGGATCAACGAGCAGTACTTC
TRBV7-2,-,-,TRBJ2-7,CASSLEGPGERKQYF,TGTGCCAGCAGCTTAGAGGGGCCAGGGGAGCGAAAGCAGTACTTC
TRBV6-5,-,-,TRBJ1-2,CASSLDRNYGYTF,TGTGCCAGCAGTCTGGACAGAAACTATGGCTACACCTTC
TRBV9,-,-,TRBJ1-2,CASSLTNNYGYTF,TGTGCCAGCAGCCTAACCAATAACTATGGCTACACCTTC
TRBV10-3,TRBD1,-,TRBJ1-4,CATMPTGANEKLFF,TGTGCCACCATGCCAACAGGGGCCAATGAAAAACTGTTTTTT
TRBV2,TRBD1,-,TRBJ1-2,CASREMTGMNYGYTF,TGTGCCAGCAGAGAGATGACAGGGATGAACTATGGCTACACCTTC
TRBV6-6,TRBD1,-,TRBJ2-7,CASSKRGQGPVYEQYF,TGTGCCAGCAGTAAACGAGGACAGGGGCCCGTCTACGAGCAGTACTTC
TRBV4-3,TRBD1,-,TRBJ2-7,CASSQDPRTGPHEQYF,TGCGCCAGCAGCCAAGATCCCCGGACAGGGCCCCACGAGCAGTACTTC
TRBV27,TRBD1,once,TRBJ1-4,CASSWRTGDEKLFF,TGTGCCAGCAGTTGGAGGACAGGGGATGAAAAACTGTTTTTT
TRBV7-3,TRBD2,-,TRBJ2-1,CASSPGTSFDEQFF,TGTGCCAGCAGCCCCGGGACTAGCTTCGATGAGCAGTTCTTC
TRBV19,TRBD2,-,TRBJ2-3,CASSTGTTPPPDTQYF,TGTGCCAGTAGTACTGGGACTACACCGCCCCCAGATACGCAGTATTTT
TRBV13,TRBD1,once,TRBJ1-1,CASHVQTGGYTEAFF,TGTGCCAGCCACGTCCAGACAGGGGGATACACTGAAGCTTTCTTT
TRBV25-1,TRBD1,few,TRBJ1-3,CASSARGTGNTIYF,TGTGCCAGCAGTGCCAGGGGGACTGGAAACACCATATATTTT
TRBV29-1,-,-,TRBJ2-7,CSVEDKQSYEQYF,TGCAGCGTTGAAGATAAACAGTCTTACGAGCAGTACTTC
TRBV27,-,-,TRBJ2-2,CASTQGGLYNTGELFF,TGTGCCAGCACTCAAGGCGGACTCTATAACACCGGGGAGCTGTTTTTT
TRBV18,TRBD2,-,TRBJ2-6,CASSPSGSGPSGANVLTF,TGTGCCAGCTCACCTAGCGGGAGCGGGCCCTCTGGGGCCAACGTCCTGACTTTC